The following is a T cell receptor (beta chain) sequence with its context. The antigen is unknown. One end of the junction fails to match germline, which may point to a read error. The data stem from a study of early stage breast cancer tumors. At the level of the study: Around 10-fold was the mean read coverage per sample.

Method: immunoSEQ multiplex PCR; TCRdb's copy keeps in-frame clones and lacks some. This table holds some 41,000 clones, over 60% found once. General study results and limits: Commonly generated sequences made up most enriched TCRB sequences shared between patients. Compared with adjacent normal breast, tumors showed about 2.3-fold denser, more clonal T cells.

Per the germline V gene, CDR1 is SSHAT and CDR2 is FNYEAQ (reference sequence). The CDR3 contains 15 residues. The rearrangement joins TRBV7-7 to TRBJ2-3; possibly TRBD2 for D (7 bases). The TCR originated in a person aged 45-60 years with breast cancer. The sample comprised blood. The CDR3 nucleotides read TGTGCTAGCAGCTCCATGCGGGGGCCAGGAGATACGCAGTATTTT. It translates to CASSSMRGPGDTQYF.